This T cell receptor beta chain was captured by sequencing in a study of cytomegalovirus exposure and HLA in healthy donors. Trimming left V 1 base short and J 6 bases short, with 22 bases between. In germline, CDR1 is SGHVS, CDR2 FQNEAQ. The CDR3 totals 17 residues. The repertoire was sequenced with immunoSEQ multiplex PCR; TCRdb's copy has only in-frame clones and lacks some. The sample shows roughly 60,000 clones, around 92% of them seen only once. Material: PBMCs. The receptor comes from a woman aged 18-30 years in good health and CMV-seronegative. The V gene is TRBV7-8, the J gene TRBJ2-7, with D tentatively TRBD2 (6 bases). DNA for the CDR3: TGTGCCAGCAGCTTAGAGGCGGGGCGCGGGATCCCGCGCGAGCAGTACTTC. It is translated as CASSLEAGRGIPREQYF.